Given below is one T cell receptor beta chain in context. The antigen remains unidentified. Profiled with immunoSEQ multiplex PCR; TCRdb holds only in-frame clones, not every one. The sample holds over 70,000 clones, around 79% seen once. This record belongs to a study of cytotoxic CD8 clonotypes in ibrutinib-treated CLL. About the study: For this cohort, patients were some eleven relapsed/refractory and some 15 treatment-naive, while some 17 were IGHV unmutated. Sequenced samples delivered averages of around 250,000 productive templates and more than 75,000 productive rearrangements.

Study-wide findings and caveats: A rise in clonality was seen at ibrutinib response, and a fall back toward baseline was seen at progression. Clonotypes that were public were uncommon, and they contracted or stayed stable on treatment.

This receptor was taken from a human donor with chronic lymphocytic leukemia. The sample in question was PBMCs, obtained after 12 months of ibrutinib treatment.

CDR3 amino acids: CSVNSNYEQYF. As DNA, the CDR3 is TGCAGCGTTAACTCTAACTACGAGCAGTACTTC. The V gene is TRBV29-1, the J gene TRBJ2-7; D is unclear. V was cut by 5 bases and J by 3 bases, with 8 bases left in between. The CDR3 totals 11 residues. Germline loops: CDR1 SQVTM, CDR2 ANQGSEA.